Given below is one TCR beta chain in context. This record comes from a study of blood T cell repertoires in COVID-19. Clones were sequenced by immunoSEQ multiplex PCR, and TCRdb holds only the in-frame ones, with some missing. The repertoire holds approximately 60,000 clones, approximately 79% seen once, with around a sixth in the top ten. This CDR3 has 16 amino acids. With 5 bases clipped from V and 2 bases from J, the junction kept 7 bases outside the gene matches. Germline CDR1 MGHRA, CDR2 YSYEKL. Sequenced sample: peripheral blood. The chain combines TRBV4-1 with TRBJ1-4, with 8 positions matching TRBD1. This receptor was obtained from a man in his sixties with acute or convalescent COVID-19. The CDR3 spells CASSETGVRTNEKLFF. CDR3 coding DNA: TGCGCCAGCAGCGAGACAGGGGTTCGGACTAATGAAAAACTGTTTTTT.